These 21 T cell receptor beta chains originate from one sample sequenced in a study of beta chain features in type 1 diabetes. cDNA synthesis used the whole RNA isolate, giving expressed TCRB sequences. Clones were sequenced by immunoSEQ multiplex PCR, and TCRdb holds only the in-frame ones, with some missing. The repertoire holds nearly 350,000 clones, with approximately 8% as singletons. Sequencing was carried out using central memory CD4+ T cells from blood. The receptors derive from a woman between 18 and 29 years old in good health.

This clone has only a few counts. The chain employs TRBV7-9 and TRBJ2-2, with 9 nucleotides matching TRBD2. The germline V gene has CDR1 SEHNR and CDR2 FQNEAQ (reference sequence). The CDR3 has 15 amino acids. The junction had 6 bases not matched to a gene; V was cut back by 3 bases and J by 7 bases. CDR3 coding DNA: TGTGCCAGCAGCTTGAGGACTAGCGAGGACGGGGAGCTGTTTTTT. This gives the protein CASSLRTSEDGELFF.

CDR3 DNA: TGTGCCAGCAGTGAAAAGGGGGCGGCCAAAAACATTCAGTACTTC. As protein: CASSEKGAAKNIQYF. This rearrangement joins TRBV2 to TRBJ2-4; 7 nucleotides agree with TRBD1. The V gene's germline CDR1 is SNHLY and CDR2 FYNNEI. CDR3 length: 15 amino acids. Germline trimming cut 2 bases from V and 1 base from J; bases unmatched to any gene: 2.

This chain links TRBV14 with TRBJ2-7; D is ambiguous. V shed 1 base and J shed 2 bases, with 18 bases lying between them. The CDR3 contains 17 residues. Germline loops: CDR1 SGHDN, CDR2 FVKESK. The CDR3 loop reads CASSQGPKRERAYEQYF. Written as DNA, the CDR3 is TGTGCCAGCAGCCAAGGCCCCAAGCGAGAACGGGCCTACGAGCAGTACTTC.

This clone was seen ten or more times. V and J are TRBV9 and TRBJ2-1; perhaps TRBD2 as D (5 bases). Trimming took 4 bases from V and 6 from J, leaving 23 bases between them. CDR1 is SGDLS, CDR2 YYNGEE, per germline. This CDR3 is built from 17 residues. The CDR3 DNA reads TGTGCCAGCAGCTTAAGGGTCATGCATCAGCGGCCCAATGAGCAGTTCTTC. Translating gives CASSLRVMHQRPNEQFF. Filled out from reference TRBV9 and TRBJ2-1, the complete variable domain reads DSGVTQTPKHLITATGQRVTLRCSPRSGDLSVYWYQQSLDQGLQFLIQYYNGEERAKGNILERFSAQQFPDLHSELNLSSLELGDSALYFCASSLRVMHQRPNEQFFGPGTRLTVL.

This clone came up a few times. This chain uses TRBV9 with TRBJ2-5; 9 positions agree with TRBD2. Germline CDR1 reads SGDLS; CDR2 reads YYNGEE. CDR3 length equals 15 residues. Losses at the gene ends were 4 bases for V and 3 bases for J; bases not matched to a gene: 7. For the CDR3, the DNA is TGTGCCAGCAGCACCCCCGGGACTAGCAAAGAGACCCAGTACTTC. This gives the protein CASSTPGTSKETQYF.

This clone has only a few counts. This chain's CDR3 is CSVALGTGSETQYF. CDR3 nucleotides: TGCAGCGTTGCGTTGGGGACAGGGTCGGAGACCCAGTACTTC. The rearrangement links TRBV29-1 to TRBJ2-5; the match to TRBD1 covers 9 bases. V shed 4 bases, J shed 5 bases, and the junction held 8 bases outside the gene matches. The CDR3 covers 14 residues. The germline V gene encodes CDR1 SQVTM and CDR2 ANQGSEA.

This clone was counted many times. The genes are TRBV28 and TRBJ1-2; unclear D gene. The V gene lost 10 bases and the J gene lost 4 bases, with 19 bases spanning the gap. Germline V gives CDR1 MDHEN, CDR2 SYDVKM. The CDR3 has 14 residues. The chain's CDR3 is CATHRSDWGYGYTF. CDR3 in DNA: TGTGCCACTCATAGGTCCGACTGGGGCTATGGCTACACCTTC.

This clone showed up many times. The chain carries TRBV4-3 and TRBJ2-7; TRBD2 is a possible D gene (5 bases). V lost 2 bases to trimming and J lost 6 bases, with 17 bases between them. The CDR3 is 15 residues long. Germline loops: CDR1 LGHNA, CDR2 YSLEER. The CDR3 DNA sequence: TGCGCCAGCAGCCAATCCCCCGGCGCGGGCCGCGAGCAGTACTTC. This encodes CASSQSPGAGREQYF.

This clone came up a few times. This rearrangement joins TRBV6-5 to TRBJ1-5, with unresolved D. The V and J ends lost 0 bases and 8 bases respectively, with 14 bases between them. CDR1 MNHEY and CDR2 SVGAGI come from the germline V gene. The CDR3 totals 15 residues. The CDR3 sequence: CASSYSGTAMEPQHF. Here the CDR3 DNA reads TGTGCCAGCAGTTACTCTGGCACCGCAATGGAGCCCCAGCATTTT.

This clone showed up just a few times. The rearrangement links TRBV27 to TRBJ2-7, with 9 bases that match TRBD2. The germline CDR1 and CDR2 sequences are MNHEY and SMNVEV (reference sequence). The V and J ends lost 4 bases and 2 bases, in that order; junction bases with no gene match: 6. This CDR3 has 15 residues. DNA for the CDR3: TGTGCCAGCAGTTCAGGGACTAGCTTTCCCTACGAGCAGTACTTC. This encodes CASSSGTSFPYEQYF.

The rearrangement joins TRBV29-1 to TRBJ2-3; 7 bases are shared with TRBD1. After removal of 6 bases from V and 4 bases from J, the junction contained 7 bases not matched to a gene. Germline CDR1 reads SQVTM; CDR2 reads ANQGSEA. This CDR3 comprises 13 residues. Here the CDR3 DNA reads TGCAGCGTCTCGACAGGGCCCGCAGATACGCAGTATTTT. Its translation: CSVSTGPADTQYF.

CDR3 sequence: CASSLSGYGYTF. CDR3 nucleotide sequence: TGTGCCAGCAGTTTAAGCGGATATGGCTACACCTTC. The chain recombines TRBV6-1 with TRBJ1-2; D unresolved. The V end lost 5 bases, the J end lost 5 bases, and 9 bases lay between the germline ends. The germline V gene has CDR1 MNHNS and CDR2 SASEGT. This CDR3 comprises 12 residues.

This clone was seen ten or more times. V and J are TRBV14 and TRBJ2-3; D tentatively reads TRBD1 or TRBD2 (5 bases each). Germline CDR1 SGHDN, CDR2 FVKESK. This CDR3 contains 15 residues. The V and J ends lost 6 bases and 3 bases respectively, with 16 bases between them. The CDR3 DNA reads TGTGCCAGCAGACTTGGGGGAGCGGAGACAGATACGCAGTATTTT. Encoded protein: CASRLGGAETDTQYF. The full variable domain, completed using reference TRBV14 and TRBJ2-3, is EAGVTQFPSHSVIEKGQTVTLRCDPISGHDNLYWYRRVMGKEIKFLLHFVKESKQDESGMPNNRFLAERTGGTYSTLKVQPAELEDSGVYFCASRLGGAETDTQYFGPGTRLTVL.

This chain links TRBV2 with TRBJ2-3, with D tentatively TRBD1 (6 bases). The germline gives CDR1 SNHLY, CDR2 FYNNEI. The germline V and J ends were trimmed by 7 bases and 6 bases, with 14 bases remaining between them. The CDR3 loop spans 13 amino acids. CDR3 coding DNA: TGTGCCAGCAAGCCAGGGGAAGCGGATACGCAGTATTTT. Its translation: CASKPGEADTQYF.

In this sample, this clone turned up a few times. This chain uses TRBV21-1 with TRBJ2-3; the D call of TRBD2 is as the table states it, not checked on the DNA. TRBV21-1 is labeled a pseudogene. The CDR3 totals 14 residues. This CDR3 reads CASSPGDRTDTQYF. The CDR3, as DNA: TGTGCCAGCAGCCCGGGAGACCGCACAGATACGCAGTATTTT.

This clone appeared a few times. J is TRBJ2-3 and V is TRBV28; TRBD2 is a possible D gene (6 bases). V was trimmed by 6 bases and J by 2 bases, leaving 9 bases between them. This CDR3 has 13 residues. The germline gives CDR1 MDHEN, CDR2 SYDVKM. CDR3 nucleotide sequence: TGTGCCAGCAGCCGGGACTCCACAGATACGCAGTATTTT. It yields the protein CASSRDSTDTQYF.

The chain recombines TRBV5-1 with TRBJ2-2; D remains unclear. The CDR3 has 15 residues. CDR1 SGHRS and CDR2 YFSETQ come from the germline V gene. V was shortened by 0 bases and J by 3 bases, with 9 bases between the two germline ends. The CDR3 coding sequence is TGCGCCAGCAGCTTGGAGGGCACCCACACCGGGGAGCTGTTTTTT. Its protein is CASSLEGTHTGELFF.

The V call is TRBV10-3, the J call TRBJ1-5; D unresolved. This CDR3 has 14 amino acids. CDR1 and CDR2 from the germline V gene are ENHRY and SYGVKD. Trimming removed 8 bases from V and 4 bases from J, with 15 bases in between. CDR3 in DNA: TGTGCCATCTCGGTTGCGGGTTTTAATCAGCCCCAGCATTTT. Protein: CAISVAGFNQPQHF.

This clone was counted a few times. The chain couples TRBV28 to TRBJ2-7; tentative D call: TRBD2 (6 bases). The length of the CDR3 is 15 residues. Looked up from germline, CDR1 is MDHEN and CDR2 is SYDVKM. The ends were cut back, 5 bases at V and 2 bases at J, with 16 bases in the middle. This chain's CDR3 is CASSPSFLATYEQYF. As DNA, the CDR3 is TGTGCCAGCAGTCCTAGTTTCCTAGCGACCTACGAGCAGTACTTC.

V usage is TRBV11-2 and J usage is TRBJ2-5; D gene unclear. Per the germline V gene, CDR1 is SGHAT and CDR2 is FQNNGV. This CDR3 contains 14 residues. Trimming took 3 bases from V and 0 from J, leaving 8 bases between them. Here the CDR3 reads CASSFGHNQETQYF. CDR3 coding DNA: TGTGCCAGCAGCTTCGGGCACAACCAAGAGACCCAGTACTTC.

This clone was counted only a few times. This same CDR3 is encoded by further DNA sequences in the sample. The V and J genes are TRBV18 and TRBJ2-7, with 8 bases aligning to TRBD1. This CDR3 contains 14 residues. The ends lost 3 bases at V and 4 bases at J; junction bases unmatched: 5. Germline lookup yields CDR1 KGHSH and CDR2 LQKENI. CDR3 sequence: CASSPGTGDYEQYF. CDR3 sequence (DNA): TGTGCCAGCTCACCCGGGACAGGCGATTACGAGCAGTACTTC.